Listed below are T cell receptor beta chains from one sample, sequenced in a study of shared clonotypes between healthy human individuals. Assay: immunoSEQ multiplex PCR; the TCRdb copy retains only in-frame clones and omits some. The sample yields hundreds of thousands of clones, roughly 96% seen once. The sequenced material came from naive CD8+ T cells sorted from blood. Receptor source: a woman in her thirties in good health. The CDR3 runs from the conserved cysteine through the conserved F or W. D genes are given only for firm matches. Rows give clone size only sometimes, using once, few, many, or a class for an expanded clone.

clone_size	d_call	v_call	j_call	cdr3_nt	cdr3_aa
-	TRBD2	TRBV13	TRBJ2-1	TGTGCCAGCAGCTCCCTAGCGGGAGTTTCTAATGAGCAGTTCTTC	CASSSLAGVSNEQFF
-	TRBD2	TRBV7-2	TRBJ2-7	TGTGCCAGCAGCTTAGCTCCGGGACTAGCGGGAGGGGCTTGGTCCTACGAGCAGTACTTC	CASSLAPGLAGGAWSYEQYF
-	-	TRBV4-1	TRBJ1-2	TGCGCCAGCAGCGGAAACTCGGGGGGCCCTGTCTATGGCTACACCTTC	CASSGNSGGPVYGYTF
-	-	TRBV6-5	TRBJ1-1	TGTGCCAGCAGGACCCGGACAGAGCCTGCTGAAGCTTTCTTT	CASRTRTEPAEAFF
-	TRBD1	TRBV29-1	TRBJ1-1	TGCAGCGTTACGACAGGGTTGGGTGAAGCTTTCTTT	CSVTTGLGEAFF
-	-	TRBV28	TRBJ2-7	TGTGCCAGCACTACGGGATACGAGCAGTACTTC	CASTTGYEQYF
-	TRBD2	TRBV28	TRBJ2-2	TGTGCCAGCAGTTTATCCCTCGGACTAGCGGGACGCACCGGGGAGCTGTTTTTT	CASSLSLGLAGRTGELFF
-	TRBD1	TRBV30	TRBJ1-5	TGTGCCTGGGCCCGCGGTACAGGGGGGTATCAGCCCCAGCATTTT	CAWARGTGGYQPQHF
-	-	TRBV4-1	TRBJ1-1	TGCGCCAGCAGCCAAGATCCACCAGGAGAATCGTCAGCTTTCTTT	CASSQDPPGESSAFF
-	-	TRBV15	TRBJ2-7	TGTGCCACCAGCAGAGATCGCGGTGCCTACGAGCAGTACTTC	CATSRDRGAYEQYF
-	-	TRBV9	TRBJ1-3	TGTGCCAGCAGCGGGGGTGCAAACACCATATATTTT	CASSGGANTIYF
-	-	TRBV28	TRBJ2-2	TGTGCCAGCAGTTTAGAAGTCACGGCGAACACCGGGGAGCTGTTTTTT	CASSLEVTANTGELFF
once	-	TRBV28	TRBJ2-2	TGTGCCAGCAGTTTACAGGGGAACACCGGGGAGCTGTTTTTT	CASSLQGNTGELFF
-	-	TRBV5-4	TRBJ2-7	TGTGCCAGCAGCTTGGCAAGCGGCTCCTACGAGCAGTACTTC	CASSLASGSYEQYF
-	TRBD1	TRBV15	TRBJ1-5	TGTGCCACCAGCAGAGATAAGGCAGGGGGACGTCAGCCCCAGCATTTT	CATSRDKAGGRQPQHF
-	-	TRBV10-2	TRBJ1-2	TGCGCCAGCAGTGAGCCACAGTCAGGGACCTCGAGACTCTATGGCTACACCTTC	CASSEPQSGTSRLYGYTF
-	-	TRBV7-2	TRBJ1-2	TGTGCCAGCAGCTCCCCCTACGAAAGATATGGCTACACCTTC	CASSSPYERYGYTF
-	TRBD1	TRBV14	TRBJ2-7	TGTGCCAGCAGATCGGGACAGGGAGTTTCCGAGCAGTACTTC	CASRSGQGVSEQYF
-	-	TRBV28	TRBJ1-1	TGTGCCAGCCAAACAATGACGGGGGACACTGAAGCTTTCTTT	CASQTMTGDTEAFF
-	TRBD1	TRBV27	TRBJ2-7	TGTGCCAGCAGTCCTTCGACAGGGGAGACCTACGAGCAGTACTTC	CASSPSTGETYEQYF